Given below is one T cell receptor beta chain in context. The sample holds other DNA sequences that translate to the same CDR3. The sample comes from a study of blood T cell repertoires in COVID-19. Turning to the study itself: T cells, B-cell-depleted T cells, or PBMCs supplied cDNA or gDNA.

The germline V and J ends were trimmed by 3 bases and 4 bases, with 9 bases remaining between them. CDR3 size: 13 residues. Germline assignment: CDR1 LNHDA and CDR2 SQIVND (reference sequence). TCRdb's copy holds only in-frame clones and misses some; the assay was immunoSEQ multiplex PCR. The data hold approximately 260,000 clones, with around 90% observed a single time. The sample consisted of peripheral blood. The TCR originated in a woman aged 55-69 years with COVID-19, enrolled during active disease. The V gene is TRBV19, the J gene TRBJ1-2; a possible D gene is TRBD1 (6 bases). Here the CDR3 reads CASSIGRGYGYTF. In DNA form, the CDR3 reads TGTGCCAGTAGTATCGGCAGGGGCTATGGCTACACCTTC.